What follows are 16 T cell receptor beta chains derived from one specimen sequenced in a study of shared clonotypes between healthy human individuals. Method: immunoSEQ multiplex PCR; TCRdb's copy keeps in-frame clones and lacks some. The sample carries roughly 2.4 million clones, around 95% recorded once. The sample consisted of naive CD4+ T cells sorted from blood. Subset meaning: CD45RA+ positively selected. These receptors were taken from a man between 18 and 29 years old in good health.

V usage is TRBV5-6 and J usage is TRBJ2-6, with D possibly matching TRBD2 (6 bases). The CDR3 is 18 amino acids. V was trimmed by 4 bases and J by 0 bases, leaving 17 bases between them. Germline V gene data show CDR1 as SGHDT and CDR2 as YYEEEE. The CDR3 region is CASSPPFGGPSGANVLTF. The DNA of the CDR3 is TGTGCCAGCAGCCCTCCTTTCGGGGGACCCTCTGGGGCCAACGTCCTGACTTTC.

The V gene is TRBV6-5, the J gene TRBJ1-6; D is possibly TRBD1 (5 bases). This CDR3 is built from 16 residues. Per the germline V gene, CDR1 is MNHEY and CDR2 is SVGAGI. Trimming shortened V by 4 bases and J by 7 bases, and 17 bases separated the two germline ends. The DNA of the CDR3 is TGTGCCAGCAGTTTCTCGCTGACAGAGACGAATTCACCCCTCCACTTT. Amino acids: CASSFSLTETNSPLHF.

As DNA, the CDR3 is TGTGCCTGGACCCAGGGGGACTCTGGAAACACCATATATTTT. It specifies CAWTQGDSGNTIYF. The rearrangement links TRBV30 to TRBJ1-3; 7 nucleotides line up with TRBD1. The CDR3 totals 14 residues. Germline trimming cut 4 bases from V and 0 bases from J; bases unmatched to any gene: 3. CDR1 is GTSNPN, CDR2 SVGIG, per germline (reference sequence).

The chain recombines TRBV7-9 with TRBJ2-3; 9 bases are a match to TRBD1. Germline assignment: CDR1 SEHNR and CDR2 FQNEAQ (reference sequence). The CDR3 sequence is 16 residues long. The junction had 6 bases not matched to a gene; V was cut back by 5 bases and J by 0 bases. The CDR3 spells CASSTGQGFSTDTQYF. In nucleotides, the CDR3 is TGTGCCAGCAGCACGGGACAGGGATTTAGCACAGATACGCAGTATTTT.

The chain employs TRBV30 and TRBJ1-3; D is unclear. The ends were cut back, 2 bases at V and 4 bases at J, with 15 bases in the middle. Per germline, CDR1 GTSNPN and CDR2 SVGIG (reference sequence). This CDR3 has 15 amino acids. The CDR3 region has the DNA TGTGCCTGGAGTAATTCATTCTCACACGGAAACACCATATATTTT. Encoded protein: CAWSNSFSHGNTIYF.

The V gene is TRBV11-3, the J gene TRBJ2-5; TRBD1 might be the D (6 bases). The germline V and J ends were trimmed by 3 bases and 1 base, with 15 bases remaining between them. The CDR3 has 16 residues. CDR1 and CDR2 from the germline V gene are SGHNT and YENEEA. The DNA of the CDR3 is TGTGCCAGCAGCTTCCGACAGGATCGGGCCCAAGAGACCCAGTACTTC. Translated: CASSFRQDRAQETQYF.

In this sample, this clone turned up once. This chain joins TRBV10-2 and TRBJ2-7, with 10 bases identical to TRBD1. Looked up from germline, CDR1 is WSHSY and CDR2 is SAAADI. CDR3 size: 15 residues. Trimming at V came to 2 bases and at J to 3 bases, leaving 4 bases not matched to a gene. The CDR3 reads CASSETRDRGYEQYF. The CDR3 region has the DNA TGCGCCAGCAGTGAGACCCGGGACAGGGGCTACGAGCAGTACTTC.

The chain links TRBV7-2 to TRBJ1-5, with D tentatively TRBD1 (5 bases). CDR1 is SGHTA and CDR2 is FQGNSA in the germline V gene. V was cut by 1 base and J by 6 bases, with 16 bases left in between. The CDR3 is made up of 16 amino acids. As DNA, the CDR3 is TGTGCCAGCAGCTTAGAAAGGACAACGCGGGGTCAGCCCCAGCATTTT. Encoded protein: CASSLERTTRGQPQHF.

The rearrangement uses TRBV28 and TRBJ1-1; unclear D gene. Trimming cost V 6 bases and J 6 bases, with 8 bases left between them. CDR1 is MDHEN, CDR2 SYDVKM, per germline. CDR3 length: 11 amino acids. CDR3 in DNA: TGTGCCAGCAGGGGGATATCTGAAGCTTTCTTT. Translated: CASRGISEAFF.

The V call is TRBV27, the J call TRBJ1-5, with D unresolved. Germline V CDR1 and CDR2: MNHEY, SMNVEV (reference sequence). V was clipped by 5 bases and J by 6 bases, with 20 bases between them. This CDR3 has 16 amino acids. CDR3 protein: CASSPDRPANGQPQHF. The CDR3 DNA follows: TGTGCCAGCAGTCCCGACCGACCGGCTAACGGTCAGCCCCAGCATTTT.

The V gene is TRBV6-5, the J gene TRBJ2-7; TRBD2 matches at 9 bases. The V gene's germline CDR1 is MNHEY and CDR2 SVGAGI. The J segment lost 6 bases and the V segment lost 7 bases, leaving 10 bases of the junction unmatched. The length of the CDR3 is 14 residues. The CDR3 DNA is TGTGCCAGCACCGAACTAGCGGGTAGCCGCGAGCAGTACTTC. Translated, it gives CASTELAGSREQYF.

Of note for this clone: Different DNA sequences within this sample yield the same CDR3. V gene TRBV5-1 combines with J gene TRBJ2-1; TRBD1 is a possible D gene (5 bases). Trimming left V 0 bases short and J 4 bases short, with 11 bases between. This CDR3 has 15 amino acids. The germline V gene encodes CDR1 SGHRS and CDR2 YFSETQ. The CDR3 nucleotides are TGCGCCAGCAGCTTGGGACAGACCTCTTACAATGAGCAGTTCTTC. It translates to CASSLGQTSYNEQFF.

The chain employs TRBV30 and TRBJ2-1; possibly TRBD1 for D (8 bases). Trimming left V 1 base short and J 5 bases short, with 18 bases between. The germline V gene encodes CDR1 GTSNPN and CDR2 SVGIG (reference sequence). The CDR3 is 16 residues long. As DNA, the CDR3 is TGTGCCTGGAGTGGCCCCCACAGGGGGGGTGACAATGAGCAGTTCTTC. This translates into CAWSGPHRGGDNEQFF.

J is TRBJ2-7 and V is TRBV6-5; tentative D call: TRBD2 (5 bases). Per germline, CDR1 MNHEY and CDR2 SVGAGI. V gave up 6 bases and J gave up 3 bases, with 12 bases separating them. This CDR3 region has 13 residues. As DNA, the CDR3 is TGTGCCAGCAGCCGAGGGATTAACTACGAGCAGTACTTC. It specifies CASSRGINYEQYF.

This rearrangement joins TRBV19 to TRBJ1-2; 11 bases map to TRBD1. CDR3 size: 16 residues. J was trimmed by 3 bases and V by 5 bases; bases with no gene match: 8. Germline CDR1 is LNHDA and CDR2 is SQIVND (reference sequence). CDR3 sequence: CASSFTGTGGYYGYTF. DNA of the CDR3: TGTGCCAGTAGTTTCACAGGGACAGGGGGTTACTATGGCTACACCTTC.

The chain recombines TRBV4-1 with TRBJ2-4; tentative D call: TRBD2 (5 bases). V was cut by 1 base and J by 0 bases, with 16 bases left in between. The CDR3 totals 18 residues. Per germline, CDR1 MGHRA and CDR2 YSYEKL. The CDR3: CASSQGRAGPLAKNIQYF. In nucleotides, the CDR3 is TGCGCCAGCAGCCAAGGGCGGGCCGGACCACTAGCCAAAAACATTCAGTACTTC.